Presented here are 20 T cell receptor beta chains from one specimen sequenced in a study of T cells in Graves' hyperthyroidism and ophthalmopathy. Researchers took RNA transcripts and amplified the TCR beta CDR3 regions from them. First-round RT-PCR of the TCR CDR3 relied on the HTBI primer set. TCRdb re-called the multiplex PCR reads with MiXCR, one entry per CDR3 protein. The sample has roughly 500,000 distinct CDR3 sequences; roughly 16% are singletons. Sequencing was performed on blood. The source is a woman between 25 and 40 years old with Graves' ophthalmopathy.

V is TRBV5-1 and J is TRBJ2-1; the match to TRBD2 covers 16 bases. Germline values: CDR1 SGHRS, CDR2 YFSETQ. The CDR3 length is 18 residues. V gave up 4 bases and J gave up 7 bases; unmatched junction bases: 11. The CDR3 DNA reads as TGCGCCAGCAGCCGATTTGGGACTAGCGGGAGGGTTTTGAATGAGCAGTTCTTC. Amino acid sequence: CASSRFGTSGRVLNEQFF.

This clonotype has only a few counts. This sequence joins TRBV6-1 and TRBJ2-3, with D possibly matching TRBD1 (6 bases). CDR1 is MNHNS, CDR2 SASEGT, per germline. This CDR3 comprises 15 residues. Trimming stripped 7 bases from V and 0 bases from J, with 14 bases between. Here the CDR3 reads CASTDRLDSTDTQYF. CDR3 bases: TGTGCCAGCACCGACAGGCTCGATAGCACAGATACGCAGTATTTT.

The sample holds many counts of this clonotype. V and J are TRBV6-2 or TRBV6-3 and TRBJ1-2, with D unresolved. This CDR3 region has 16 residues. Per germline, CDR1 MNHEY and CDR2 SVGEGT. Trimming left V 6 bases short and J 2 bases short, with 19 bases between. The CDR3, as DNA: TGTGCCAGCAGAGACTGGACGGGATCCGAAAACTATGGCTACACCTTC. It yields the protein CASRDWTGSENYGYTF.

In this sample, this clonotype turned up many times. The CDR3 DNA is TGTGCCAGCAGCCCATATCACGGACTAGCCGGCGAGCAGTACTTC. The encoded protein is CASSPYHGLAGEQYF. This sequence joins TRBV7-2 and TRBJ2-7, with 8 bases identical to TRBD2. Germline V lookup: CDR1 SGHTA, CDR2 FQGNSA. The CDR3 is 15 amino acids. V was clipped by 5 bases and J by 6 bases; unmatched bases: 12.

The chain links TRBV9 to TRBJ1-5; D gene uncertain. With 4 bases removed from V and 5 bases from J, the gap between germline ends came to 7 bases. The length of the CDR3 is 12 residues. The germline CDR1 and CDR2 sequences are SGDLS and YYNGEE. CDR3 residues: CASSSGHQPQHF. For the CDR3, the DNA is TGTGCCAGCAGCTCCGGCCATCAGCCCCAGCATTTT. Looking up the rest from reference TRBV9 and TRBJ1-5 gives the full variable domain: DSGVTQTPKHLITATGQRVTLRCSPRSGDLSVYWYQQSLDQGLQFLIQYYNGEERAKGNILERFSAQQFPDLHSELNLSSLELGDSALYFCASSSGHQPQHFGDGTRLSIL.

This CDR3 is CSASGDQDDIQYF. For the CDR3, the DNA is TGCAGTGCTAGCGGTGACCAGGATGACATTCAGTACTTC. The chain uses TRBV20-1 and TRBJ2-4; D is unclear. Trimming left V 3 bases short and J 8 bases short, with 14 bases between. This CDR3 has 13 amino acids. Germline values: CDR1 DFQATT, CDR2 SNEGSKA (reference sequence).

This clonotype appeared many times. The V gene is TRBV28, the J gene TRBJ1-1; the D is unclear. Germline loops: CDR1 MDHEN, CDR2 SYDVKM. This CDR3 region has 10 residues. Trimming shortened V by 4 bases and J by 10 bases, and 7 bases separated the two germline ends. CDR3 in amino acids: CASSSDGAFF. CDR3 DNA: TGTGCCAGCAGTTCGGACGGAGCTTTCTTT.

This clonotype has only a few counts. The chain couples TRBV20-1 to TRBJ2-7; the D gene is possibly TRBD1 (6 bases). The CDR3 spans 13 residues. Trimming cost V 2 bases and J 5 bases, with 13 bases left between them. CDR1 DFQATT and CDR2 SNEGSKA come from the germline V gene (reference sequence). CDR3 bases: TGCAGTGCTAGATCAGGGGCCGCCCACGAGCAGTACTTC. This gives the protein CSARSGAAHEQYF.

The CDR3 nucleotides read TGCGCCAGCAGCACCACCCGGGGGGCGGGCCAAGAGACCCAGTACTTC. Its translation is CASSTTRGAGQETQYF. The J gene is TRBJ2-5, the V gene TRBV5-1, with D possibly matching TRBD2 (7 bases). The CDR3 length is 16 residues. V lost 4 bases, J lost 1 base, and 17 bases lay in between. The germline V gene encodes CDR1 SGHRS and CDR2 YFSETQ.

This clonotype was observed at least ten times. This chain connects TRBV18 to TRBJ2-1; D possibly corresponds to TRBD1 (6 bases). Germline CDR1 reads KGHSH; CDR2 reads LQKENI. The CDR3 extends over 13 amino acids. Trimming took off 6 bases at V and 6 bases at J, with 12 bases between the two ends. The CDR3 region is CASSRGQSNEQFF. Here the CDR3 DNA reads TGTGCCAGCTCGCGAGGACAGTCCAATGAGCAGTTCTTC.

This clonotype came up many times. The chain recombines TRBV3-1 with TRBJ2-7; tentatively, D is TRBD2 (6 bases). Germline CDR1 and CDR2: LGHDT and YNNKEL (reference sequence). V lost 0 bases and J lost 6, with 9 bases in between. The CDR3 has 13 residues. Written as DNA, the CDR3 is TGTGCCAGCAGCCAAGATCGTAGCGGCGAGCAGTACTTC. The encoded protein is CASSQDRSGEQYF.

The rearrangement links TRBV10-3 to TRBJ1-1; D is uncertain. Trimming took 2 bases from V and 8 from J, leaving 15 bases between them. The CDR3 is made up of 14 amino acids. Germline V gene sequence: CDR1 ENHRY, CDR2 SYGVKD. The CDR3 DNA sequence: TGTGCCATCAGTGAGAGGAACATAGGAGACGAAGCTTTCTTT. Its translation: CAISERNIGDEAFF.

As for this clonotype: It may be a read error: a sequence one base away is much more abundant. The CDR3 nucleotides read TGTGCCAGCAGCTTAGCCGGGACTTTGAACACCGGGGATCTGTTTTTT. This sequence encodes CASSLAGTLNTGDLFF. The rearrangement uses TRBV11-3 and TRBJ2-2; D is perhaps TRBD2 (6 bases). CDR1 SGHNT and CDR2 YENEEA come from the germline V gene. The CDR3 is 16 amino acids.

This clonotype was detected ten times or more. The chain joins TRBV12-3 or TRBV12-4 to TRBJ2-7; D may be TRBD2 (6 bases). Trimming removed 7 bases from V and 2 bases from J, with 15 bases in between. The CDR3 is 14 amino acids. The CDR3 sequence is CASNYGGTPYEQYF. DNA of the CDR3: TGTGCCAGCAATTATGGGGGGACTCCCTACGAGCAGTACTTC.

This clonotype was detected many times. The chain has TRBV2 and TRBJ2-2; a weak D match, TRBD2 (5 bases). Between the trimmed V and J ends, which lost 8 bases and 0 bases, there was a span of 10 bases. The CDR3 has 14 residues. The germline gives CDR1 SNHLY, CDR2 FYNNEI. The CDR3 nucleotides are TGTGCCAGCCGACGGGAATCGAACACCGGGGAGCTGTTTTTT. This sequence encodes CASRRESNTGELFF.

This clonotype was recorded a few times. V gene TRBV28 combines with J gene TRBJ2-5, with 8 bases lining up with TRBD1. This CDR3 is 15 amino acids long. V dropped 3 bases and J dropped 3; count of bases not matched to a gene: 6. Looked up from germline, CDR1 is MDHEN and CDR2 is SYDVKM. For the CDR3, the DNA is TGTGCCAGCAGTTTTCGGCAGGGGGCAAAAGAGACCCAGTACTTC. It specifies CASSFRQGAKETQYF.

This clonotype came up a few times. The chain links TRBV27 to TRBJ2-7; D possibly matches TRBD1 or TRBD2 (5 bases each). Germline V lookup: CDR1 MNHEY, CDR2 SMNVEV (reference sequence). Trimming removed 6 bases at V and 3 bases at J, with 9 bases between. This CDR3 has 12 amino acids. CDR3: CASRGPNYEQYF. The CDR3 DNA follows: TGTGCCAGCAGGGGACCCAACTACGAGCAGTACTTC.

The V and J genes are TRBV25-1 and TRBJ1-4; no definite D call. Germline CDR1 is MGHDK and CDR2 is SYGVNS. The length of the CDR3 is 14 residues. V gave up 1 base and J gave up 8 bases, with 11 bases separating them. The CDR3 spells CASSEWGSSEKLFF. The CDR3 DNA reads as TGTGCCAGCAGTGAATGGGGTAGCTCCGAAAAACTGTTTTTT.

This clonotype was seen ten or more times. This chain connects TRBV5-1 to TRBJ2-6; D may be TRBD1 (6 bases). V was pared by 1 base and J by 2 bases, with 7 bases between. Germline values: CDR1 SGHRS, CDR2 YFSETQ. The CDR3 sequence is 15 residues long. The CDR3, as DNA: TGCGCCAGCAGCTTGCCAGGGGCTGGGGCCAACGTCCTGACTTTC. It encodes CASSLPGAGANVLTF.

J is TRBJ2-7 and V is TRBV7-9; possibly TRBD2 for D (5 bases). Trimming took 5 bases from V and 1 from J, leaving 12 bases between them. CDR1 and CDR2 from the germline V gene are SEHNR and FQNEAQ (reference sequence). This CDR3 region has 14 residues. CDR3 sequence (DNA): TGTGCCAGCAGCCCCCTCGGGATTTCCTACGAGCAGTACTTC. Its translation is CASSPLGISYEQYF.